The present T cell receptor (beta chain) was sequenced within a study of post-analysis software for immune sequencing data. Overall study: Included among the disease courses, which were recorded for the cohort, were relapsing-remitting, secondary progressive and progressive-relapsing multiple sclerosis. General observations from the study: Those with multiple sclerosis, the patient group, showed significantly lower normalized Chao1 diversity than controls. Patients carried a handful of TRBV segments more frequently than controls did, and TRBV5-6, TRBV5-1 and TRBV20-1 were among them. Samples from one preparation batch, clustered by F measure, grouped strongly together.

A word on this clonotype: The target antigen is unknown.

TCR beta cDNA libraries included unique molecular identifiers. Some 450,000 cDNA molecules were recovered from an input of 1 to 10 million T cells. One entry per CDR3 protein, called by TCRdb with MiXCR from the PCR reads. Among approximately 350,000 distinct CDR3 sequences listed, about a third were seen once. Trimming removed 4 bases from V and 0 bases from J; junction bases left unmatched: 6. CDR1 and CDR2 (germline): SEHNR, FQNEAQ (reference sequence). The CDR3 is 16 amino acids. The sample was blood. The clonotype was recovered from a girl aged 10-17 years with multiple sclerosis. This chain uses TRBV7-9 with TRBJ2-1, with 7 bases aligning to TRBD2. The CDR3 DNA reads as TGTGCCAGCAGCTCCTTCGGGGGGAGCTCCTACAATGAGCAGTTCTTC. Its protein product is CASSSFGGSSYNEQFF. Looking up the rest from reference TRBV7-9 and TRBJ2-1 gives the full variable domain: DTGVSQNPRHKITKRGQNVTFRCDPISEHNRLYWYRQTLGQGPEFLTYFQNEAQLEKSRLLSDRFSAERPKGSFSTLEIQRTEQGDSAMYLCASSSFGGSSYNEQFFGPGTRLTVL.